Sequencing of this TCR beta chain was carried out in a study of T cell responses to AZD1222 COVID-19 vaccine. CDR3 length equals 15 residues. The germline CDR1 and CDR2 sequences are SGHDN and FVKESK. V lost 1 base to trimming and J lost 1 base, with 11 bases between them. The study's findings and limits: Donors, mostly white British, included more females; clonal diversity was possibly underestimated. Repertoire sampling occurred only after the peak T cell response. Regions 160-218 and 743-854 dominated among vaccine-associated CD4 TCRs spanning spike. Elevations in Spike-specific TCR breadth and depth followed administration of two AZD1222 doses.

With respect to this clone: The target antigen is unknown.

Generated by immunoSEQ multiplex PCR, the TCRdb table keeps only in-frame clones and is missing some. The table lists some 190,000 clones, 85% to 90% of them singletons. The sequences come from peripheral blood, collected on day 0 of AZD1222 vaccination. The receptor comes from an adult in good health. The V call is TRBV14, the J call TRBJ2-7, with D possibly TRBD1 on 5 matching bases. The CDR3 coding sequence is TGTGCCAGCAGCCAAGGGTGGACACCTTCCTACGAGCAGTACTTC. Translating it yields CASSQGWTPSYEQYF.